Described below is a single TCR beta chain sequence and its context. The antigen is not known. This CDR3 comprises 13 residues. The V gene end was trimmed by 8 bases and the J gene end by 3 bases; junction bases not matched to a gene: 3. Germline V CDR1 and CDR2: MDHEN, SYDVKM. Clones were read by immunoSEQ multiplex PCR, and TCRdb kept only the in-frame ones, dropping some. Counted here are over 2 million clones, around 90% occurring once; the ten biggest clones make up 0.37%. The data stem from a study of shared clonotypes between healthy human individuals. Study-wide context: Each donor's CD4 naive and CD4 memory cells filled three plates apiece, CD8 naive two, and CD8 memory one.

The study's findings and limits: Among non-shared clonotypes, generation probabilities were lower than among those shared by all four donors. Estimated richness values were generally larger in naive subsets than in memory subsets. Represented genetic and exposure-history diversity was restricted by having few donors.

Sample: naive CD4+ T cells from PBMCs. Subset indicated: CD45RA+ positively selected. The receptor comes from a young man in good health. Some clones in this sample may be carry-over from other donors' samples. The rearrangement uses TRBV28 and TRBJ2-3; 9 bases agree with TRBD2. CDR3 nucleotide sequence: TGTGCCAGCGCGGGAGGGCCGACAGATACGCAGTATTTT. Amino acid sequence: CASAGGPTDTQYF.